This record covers a single TCR beta chain. Barcoded TCR alpha and TCR beta cDNA libraries with UMIs came from 5'RACE using constant-segment primers. TCRdb reanalysed the 5' RACE reads using MiXCR and keeps one entry per CDR3 protein. The sample contains roughly 400,000 distinct CDR3 sequences, roughly 18% of which appear only once. This sample is part of a study of T-cell memory formation after mild COVID-19. Study context: Largely donor-specific sequence clusters came from two donors.

Germline loops: CDR1 MDHEN, CDR2 SYDVKM. Trimming removed 6 bases from V and 0 bases from J, with 19 bases in between. The CDR3 spans 17 residues. Sequenced: PBMCs or a T cell subset sorted from them (not recorded which). The genes are TRBV28 and TRBJ2-3; D remains ambiguous. This sequence was found in a man aged 18 to 30 who had mild COVID-19 (a few samples of this study predate the infection). Cell type and time point are not known. The CDR3 loop is CASSFPARFPSTDTQYF. In DNA form, the CDR3 reads TGTGCCAGCAGCTTCCCCGCACGCTTCCCCAGCACAGATACGCAGTATTTT.